Listed here is a single T cell receptor beta chain. What it binds is unknown. The CDR3 length is 13 residues. Looked up from germline, CDR1 is SGDLS and CDR2 is YYNGEE. The V gene lost 5 bases and the J gene lost 3 bases, with 11 bases spanning the gap. This sample was taken from a study of blood T cells in healthy people across ages. Through a sample-barcoded 5' primer and a J-beta primer mix, a second PCR was run for about 6 to 11 cycles. TCRdb re-derived calls from the 5' RACE reads in MiXCR, one entry per CDR3 protein. Altogether 980,000 or so distinct CDR3 sequences are present, approximately 49% being singletons, with the ten largest covering 13%. Study-wide results and caveats: Observed TCR beta diversity showed a strong correlation with the percentage of naive T cells as measured by flow cytometry.

Input material: blood. The clonotype was recovered from a man aged 25 to 40 in good health. This chain uses TRBV9 with TRBJ1-2, with D possibly TRBD1 on 5 matching bases. The CDR3 coding sequence is TGTGCCAGCAGACGAGAGGGGTACTATGGCTACACCTTC. Amino acid sequence: CASRREGYYGYTF.